This TCR beta chain was observed in a study of circulating CD8 cells and anti-PD-1 response in melanoma. Study-wide background: Nivolumab was given intravenously at 3 mg/kg every 2 weeks. Anti-PD-1 was first-line therapy for seven of 13 patients. Complete or partial response defined responders; stable or progressive disease, non-responders.

By frequency in the sample, this clonotype is medium-sized. V was clipped by 6 bases and J by 2 bases; unmatched bases: 4. The CDR3 loop spans 14 amino acids. Live CD3+CD8+TCRalphabeta+ cells were sorted into four subsets by PD-1 and/or TIGIT. The QIAseq Immune Repertoire TCR panel built the libraries from about 14 ng of total RNA. TCRdb called the reads again in MiXCR, with one record for every CDR3 protein. The sample consists of just under 1,100 distinct CDR3 sequences, roughly 11% of them appearing once. The receptor was derived from a human donor with melanoma. Sequences were derived from CD8+ T cells from PBMCs, sampled at baseline or after one month of anti-PD-1 therapy (not recorded which). The V gene is TRBV12-3 or TRBV12-4, the J gene TRBJ2-3, with 8 bases lining up with TRBD1. CDR3 in amino acids: CASSRDRNTDTQYF. Here the CDR3 DNA reads TGTGCCAGCAGCCGGGACAGGAACACAGATACGCAGTATTTT.